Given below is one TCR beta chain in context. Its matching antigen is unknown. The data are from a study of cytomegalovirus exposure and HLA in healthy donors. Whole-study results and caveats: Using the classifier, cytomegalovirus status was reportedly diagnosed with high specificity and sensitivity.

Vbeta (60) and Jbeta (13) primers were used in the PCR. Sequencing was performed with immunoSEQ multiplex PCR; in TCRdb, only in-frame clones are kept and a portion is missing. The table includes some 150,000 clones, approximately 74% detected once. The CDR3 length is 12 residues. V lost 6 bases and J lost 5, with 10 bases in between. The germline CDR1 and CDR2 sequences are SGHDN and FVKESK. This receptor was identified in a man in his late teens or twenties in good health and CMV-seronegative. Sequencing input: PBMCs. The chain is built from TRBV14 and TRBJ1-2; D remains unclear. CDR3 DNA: TGTGCCAGCAGGTCCGGGTTTTATGGCTACACCTTC. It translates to CASRSGFYGYTF.